What follows are 9 T cell receptor beta chains derived from one specimen sequenced in a study of shared clonotypes between healthy human individuals. Profiled with immunoSEQ multiplex PCR; TCRdb holds only in-frame clones, not every one. The sample holds 800,000 or so clones; 96% are singletons and the top ten take around 0.25%. CD45RO-negative, CCR7-positively selected cells formed the naive CD8 fraction, excluding terminally differentiated effector memory CD45RA+ cells. Sequencing was done on a sample of naive CD8+ T cells sorted from blood. These TCRs come from a man aged 25 to 40 in good health.

The chain employs TRBV28 and TRBJ2-1, with D unclear. The CDR3 loop spans 18 amino acids. Trimming left V 4 bases short and J 1 base short, with 20 bases between. CDR1 and CDR2 (germline): MDHEN, SYDVKM. The CDR3 DNA follows: TGTGCCAGCAGTTCCCCCATCGTTCGTGGTCCTTCCTACAATGAGCAGTTCTTC. It specifies CASSSPIVRGPSYNEQFF.

V usage is TRBV28 and J usage is TRBJ2-7; TRBD1 matches 7 bases. V was pared by 10 bases and J by 6 bases, with 21 bases of the junction left unmatched. The germline gives CDR1 MDHEN, CDR2 SYDVKM. CDR3 length: 16 residues. This CDR3 reads CAISRSPGGPRGEQYF. The CDR3 nucleotides read TGTGCCATCTCCCGGTCTCCAGGGGGACCCAGGGGCGAGCAGTACTTC.

The table lists this clone with a count of one. The chain employs TRBV11-3 and TRBJ2-1, with TRBD2 as a possible D gene (6 bases). The CDR3 has 16 amino acids. The germline gives CDR1 SGHNT, CDR2 YENEEA. V shed 6 bases and J shed 11 bases, with 26 bases lying between them. CDR3 in DNA: TGTGCCAGCAGTGAAGGCGGGAACCCCCCCCGAGGGCAGCAGTTCTTC. Translated, it gives CASSEGGNPPRGQQFF.

The chain is built from TRBV27 and TRBJ2-7, with a possible D match to TRBD1 (6 bases). The CDR3 extends over 13 amino acids. V lost 5 bases to trimming and J lost 6 bases, with 14 bases between them. Germline V gene lookup returns CDR1 MNHEY and CDR2 SMNVEV (reference sequence). In DNA, the CDR3 is TGTGCCAGCAGTATTACATCGGACAGCGAGCAGTACTTC. It translates to CASSITSDSEQYF.

The chain joins TRBV7-9 to TRBJ2-5, with TRBD2 as a possible D gene (6 bases). Germline V gene sequence: CDR1 SEHNR, CDR2 FQNEAQ (reference sequence). Trimming removed 11 bases from V and 1 base from J, with 20 bases in between. The CDR3 spans 15 residues. The CDR3 sequence is CAAVEEGRSQETQYF. As DNA, the CDR3 is TGTGCCGCGGTTGAGGAGGGCCGTTCCCAAGAGACCCAGTACTTC.

The chain uses TRBV5-1 and TRBJ2-2, with D possibly being TRBD1 (7 bases). Trimming took 3 bases from V and 4 from J, leaving 16 bases between them. The germline gives CDR1 SGHRS, CDR2 YFSETQ. The CDR3 sequence is 16 residues long. This CDR3 reads CASSSEGAVSTGELFF. The CDR3 DNA sequence: TGCGCCAGCAGCTCGGAGGGGGCCGTCTCCACCGGGGAGCTGTTTTTT.

This chain connects TRBV4-1 to TRBJ1-3, with D hard to call. V was pared by 2 bases and J by 5 bases, with 10 bases between. The CDR3 covers 14 residues. Germline CDR1 and CDR2: MGHRA and YSYEKL. CDR3 amino acids: CASSQYDGRNTIYF. For the CDR3, the DNA is TGCGCCAGCAGCCAATATGACGGACGAAACACCATATATTTT.

The V gene is TRBV7-9, the J gene TRBJ2-7, with D possibly matching TRBD1 (7 bases). The CDR3 runs 15 residues. CDR1 is SEHNR, CDR2 FQNEAQ, per germline (reference sequence). V was pared by 5 bases and J by 1 base, with 15 bases between. The chain's CDR3 is CASSRRAGQSYEQYF. The CDR3 nucleotides are TGTGCCAGCAGCCGGCGGGCGGGACAGTCCTACGAGCAGTACTTC.

J is TRBJ2-1 and V is TRBV7-2; D unresolved. The CDR3 is 12 residues long. CDR1 SGHTA and CDR2 FQGNSA come from the germline V gene. The V end was cut by 4 bases, the J end by 8 bases, with 9 bases between. The CDR3 region is CASSWWTDEQFF. The CDR3 region has the DNA TGTGCCAGCAGCTGGTGGACGGATGAGCAGTTCTTC.